This T cell receptor (beta chain) was identified in a study of T-cell reconstitution after alpha-beta-depleted transplantation in children. Study outcomes and limitations: T-cell numbers and diversity, one year after transplant, stemmed largely from T cells that were newly produced.

At least ten counts were recorded for this clonotype. Its antigen is still unknown. V lost 2 bases and J 9 bases, leaving 11 bases between the germline ends. The CDR3 totals 13 residues. Using unique molecular identifiers, the investigators prepared the TCRbeta library. One entry per CDR3 protein, called by TCRdb with MiXCR from the PCR reads. The sample has about 200,000 distinct CDR3 sequences, under 8.5% seen once. This receptor was obtained from a male patient between 2 and 10 years old who had a stem cell transplant for acute myeloid leukemia, so the T cells may come from the graft donor. The chain couples TRBV12-3 or TRBV12-4 to TRBJ2-1, with D unresolved. The material sequenced was PBMCs, mostly from graft donor cells, taken 360 days after TCRalphabeta/CD19-depleted stem cell transplant. This CDR3 is CASSLSSGSEQFF. The CDR3, as DNA: TGTGCCAGCAGTTTATCTAGTGGCTCTGAGCAGTTCTTC.